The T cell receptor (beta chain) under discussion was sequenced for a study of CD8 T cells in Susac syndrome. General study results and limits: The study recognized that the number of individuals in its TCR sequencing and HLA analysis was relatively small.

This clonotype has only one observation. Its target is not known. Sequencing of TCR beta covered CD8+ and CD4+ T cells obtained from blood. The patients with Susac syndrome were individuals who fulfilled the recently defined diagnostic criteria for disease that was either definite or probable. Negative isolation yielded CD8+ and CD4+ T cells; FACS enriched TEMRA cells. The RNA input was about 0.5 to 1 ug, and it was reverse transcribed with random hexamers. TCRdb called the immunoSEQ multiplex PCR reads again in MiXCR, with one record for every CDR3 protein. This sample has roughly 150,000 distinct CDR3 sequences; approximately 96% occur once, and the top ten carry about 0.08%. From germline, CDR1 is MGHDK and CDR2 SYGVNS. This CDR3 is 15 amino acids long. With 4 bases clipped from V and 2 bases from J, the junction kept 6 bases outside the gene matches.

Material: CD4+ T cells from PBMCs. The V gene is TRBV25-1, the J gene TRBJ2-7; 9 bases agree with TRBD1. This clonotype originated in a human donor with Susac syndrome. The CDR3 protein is CASSARGTGTYEQYF. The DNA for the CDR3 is TGTGCCAGCAGTGCTCGCGGGACAGGGACCTACGAGCAGTACTTC.